This TCR beta chain was profiled in a study of OX40 agonist ivuxolimab in advanced cancers. Study-wide background: Two cutaneous melanoma patients and one hepatocellular carcinoma patient, three in all, had partial responses. Findings and caveats of the study: By week 6 at 0.1 to 3.0 mg/kg, blood CD4+ and CD8+ T cells had expanded clonally.

A note on this clone: Its antigen is unidentified.

The trim removed 3 bases at V and 4 bases at J, leaving 5 bases unmatched. The CDR3 spans 14 residues. Germline CDR1 reads LNHDA; CDR2 reads SQIVND (reference sequence). The table came from immunoSEQ multiplex PCR; TCRdb's copy has only in-frame clones and leaves some out. The sample contains some 70,000 clones, 80% to 95% of which appear only once. This chain uses TRBV19 with TRBJ1-2; TRBD1 matches at 7 bases. This specimen consisted of CD4+ or CD8+ T cells sorted from blood, obtained in a trial of the OX40 agonist ivuxolimab. This sequence was found in an adult with an advanced solid tumor such as melanoma, head and neck, liver or kidney cancer. In nucleotides, the CDR3 is TGTGCCAGTAGTATCCGGACAGGATCCTATGGCTACACCTTC. This translates into CASSIRTGSYGYTF. The full variable domain, its missing parts supplied by reference TRBV19 and TRBJ1-2, is DGGITQSPKYLFRKEGQNVTLSCEQNLNHDAMYWYRQDPGQGLRLIYYSQIVNDFQKGDIAEGYSVSREKKESFPLTVTSAQKNPTAFYLCASSIRTGSYGYTFGSGTRLTVV.